A selection of T cell receptor beta chains follows, all from one sample in a study of cytomegalovirus exposure and HLA in healthy donors. Using immunoSEQ multiplex PCR, the repertoire was profiled, and TCRdb retains in-frame clones only, with some absent. The sample lists a few hundred thousand clones; around nine tenths were seen once. The sequencing sample was made of PBMCs. The receptors were sampled from a woman aged 18-29 years in good health and CMV-seronegative. Both conserved end residues are part of each CDR3. The D gene is left open where the match is weak. Rows give clone size only sometimes, using once, few, many, or a class for an expanded clone.

J gene | clone size | D gene | V gene | CDR3 DNA | CDR3 protein
TRBJ1-5 | NA | NA | TRBV10-1 | TGCGCCAGCAGATCCCTATCCCCTCCCCATAAAACAGGGTTCCTCAATCAGCCCCAGCATTTT | CASRSLSPPHKTGFLNQPQHF
TRBJ1-5 | NA | NA | TRBV6-6 | TGTGCCAGCAGTTATGGGGGGTACAATCAGCCCCAGCATTTT | CASSYGGYNQPQHF
TRBJ2-7 | NA | TRBD1 | TRBV5-4 | TGTGCCAGCAGCTTCGGGACAGGGAGAGAGCAGTACTTC | CASSFGTGREQYF
TRBJ2-1 | once | TRBD2 | TRBV27 | TGTGCCAGCAGTATGGGCGGGAGAAAGGTTGGGGAGCAGTTCTTC | CASSMGGRKVGEQFF
TRBJ1-2 | NA | NA | TRBV30 | TGTGCCTGGAGTGGACAGTTCGACTATGGCTACACCTTC | CAWSGQFDYGYTF
TRBJ2-5 | NA | NA | TRBV7-2 | TGTGCCAGCAGCTCGCGCCGGGACACTTACGAAGAGACCCAGTACTTC | CASSSRRDTYEETQYF
TRBJ2-5 | NA | TRBD1 | TRBV6-1 | TGTGCCAGCACCCCGGGACAGTTGACTTGGGAGACCCAGTACTTC | CASTPGQLTWETQYF
TRBJ2-3 | once | TRBD2 | TRBV11-2 | TGTGCCAGCAGTCTAGCGGGAATCGTCCTTTCGCAGTATTTT | CASSLAGIVLSQYF
TRBJ2-7 | NA | TRBD2 | TRBV29-1 | TGCAGCGTTGTCTCCAGCGGGAGGCATAGCTCCTACGAGCAGTACTTC | CSVVSSGRHSSYEQYF
TRBJ2-5 | NA | TRBD1 | TRBV29-1 | TGCAGCGTTTCGACAGGGGCGGTGGGGGAGACCCAGTACTTC | CSVSTGAVGETQYF
TRBJ1-1 | NA | TRBD1 | TRBV10-3 | TGTGCCATCAGTAGCTCGACAGGGGGCAACACTGAAGCTTTCTTT | CAISSSTGGNTEAFF
TRBJ2-2 | NA | NA | TRBV19 | TGTGCCAGTAACCGAGCCGGCACCGGGGAGCTGTTTTTT | CASNRAGTGELFF
TRBJ2-1 | once | TRBD1 | TRBV19 | TGTGCCAGTAGAGAGGCGGGACAGGGCGAAGGGAATGAGCAGTTCTTC | CASREAGQGEGNEQFF
TRBJ2-1 | NA | TRBD2 | TRBV6-6 | TGTGCCAGCAGTGCCAGACTAGCGAGCAACAATGAGCAGTTCTTC | CASSARLASNNEQFF
TRBJ1-5 | NA | NA | TRBV2 | TGTGCCAGCATGGGCAGAAACAATCAGCCCCAGCATTTT | CASMGRNNQPQHF
TRBJ1-2 | NA | NA | TRBV21-1 | TGTGCCAGCAGCAAACTACCCCCCCATGGCTACACCTTC | CASSKLPPHGYTF
TRBJ2-5 | NA | TRBD1 | TRBV27 | TGTGCCAGCAGTGTGGACAGGGGTGGAGAAGAGACCCAGTACTTC | CASSVDRGGEETQYF
TRBJ2-7 | once | TRBD2 | TRBV19 | TGTGCCAGTAGTTCACCAGCCGGGACTAACTACGAGCAGTACTTC | CASSSPAGTNYEQYF
TRBJ2-3 | NA | NA | TRBV10-1 | TGCGCCAGCAGTGAGTTCAGCGGAGGGACCACAGATACGCAGTATTTT | CASSEFSGGTTDTQYF
TRBJ1-5 | NA | TRBD1 | TRBV6-5 | TGTGCCAGCAGTTACCGGGACAGGGCGAATCAGCCCCAGCATTTT | CASSYRDRANQPQHF
TRBJ2-7 | NA | TRBD2 | TRBV28 | TGTGCCAGCAGTTTCGGTCCGGGGACTAGCAGTGCTTACGAGCAGTACTTC | CASSFGPGTSSAYEQYF
TRBJ2-7 | NA | TRBD1 | TRBV6-1 | TGTGCCAGCAGTTGGCAGGGGGCCCTCGGGGAGCAGTACTTC | CASSWQGALGEQYF
TRBJ2-7 | NA | TRBD2 | TRBV27 | TGTGCCAGCAGTCCGCTACTAGCGGAGACCCGCTACGAGCAGTACTTC | CASSPLLAETRYEQYF
TRBJ1-2 | NA | NA | TRBV19 | TGTGCCAGTAGTCCCCCGCGGGGGCGCATCAGTGGCTACACCTTC | CASSPPRGRISGYTF
TRBJ2-2 | once | TRBD1 | TRBV6-4 | TGTGCCAGCAGTGAGGCGACAGGGGATGCCGGGGAGCTGTTTTTT | CASSEATGDAGELFF
TRBJ2-7 | NA | TRBD2 | TRBV6-4 | TGTGCCAGCAGTGACTCGGTGGGACTAGCGGGAGTCCCATGCTACGAGCAGTACTTC | CASSDSVGLAGVPCYEQYF
TRBJ1-4 | NA | TRBD1 | TRBV7-2 | TGTGCCAGCAGCACCCGGACAGGGAAGATCGATGAAAAACTGTTTTTT | CASSTRTGKIDEKLFF
TRBJ2-1 | NA | NA | TRBV4-1 | TGCGCCAGCAGCCAAACTAAGTGCCCCTCGTGTGAGCAGTTCTTC | CASSQTKCPSCEQFF
TRBJ1-1 | once | NA | TRBV7-2 | TGTGCCAGCAGCTCGCAACAGGGATGGTTACCCACTGAAGCTTTCTTT | CASSSQQGWLPTEAFF
TRBJ2-7 | NA | TRBD2 | TRBV27 | TGTGCCAGCAGTTTATCGGCGGGAGTTCTCGACGAGCAGTACTTC | CASSLSAGVLDEQYF
TRBJ2-7 | once | NA | TRBV4-1 | TGCGCCAGCAGCCAAGGGGTTGCAGGGCTGGACGAGCAGTACTTC | CASSQGVAGLDEQYF
TRBJ1-5 | NA | NA | TRBV5-1 | TGCGCCAGCAGGGGAGGGGTTGGGGACAATCAGCCCCAGCATTTT | CASRGGVGDNQPQHF
TRBJ2-6 | NA | TRBD1 | TRBV29-1 | TGCAGCGCCGCGACAGGGCACTCTGGGGCCAACGTCCTGACTTTC | CSAATGHSGANVLTF
TRBJ1-3 | NA | TRBD1 | TRBV28 | TGTGCCAGCAGAGAGAGTGGGACAGGGGTGATGAACACCATATATTTT | CASRESGTGVMNTIYF
TRBJ1-2 | NA | NA | TRBV5-1 | TGCGCCAGCAGCTTGGCCAGGGACGGGAGTTCCTATGGCTACACCTTC | CASSLARDGSSYGYTF
TRBJ2-1 | NA | TRBD2 | TRBV27 | TGTGCCAGCAGTTTCGGTGCGCTAGCGGGAGGGTCTGAGCAGTTCTTC | CASSFGALAGGSEQFF